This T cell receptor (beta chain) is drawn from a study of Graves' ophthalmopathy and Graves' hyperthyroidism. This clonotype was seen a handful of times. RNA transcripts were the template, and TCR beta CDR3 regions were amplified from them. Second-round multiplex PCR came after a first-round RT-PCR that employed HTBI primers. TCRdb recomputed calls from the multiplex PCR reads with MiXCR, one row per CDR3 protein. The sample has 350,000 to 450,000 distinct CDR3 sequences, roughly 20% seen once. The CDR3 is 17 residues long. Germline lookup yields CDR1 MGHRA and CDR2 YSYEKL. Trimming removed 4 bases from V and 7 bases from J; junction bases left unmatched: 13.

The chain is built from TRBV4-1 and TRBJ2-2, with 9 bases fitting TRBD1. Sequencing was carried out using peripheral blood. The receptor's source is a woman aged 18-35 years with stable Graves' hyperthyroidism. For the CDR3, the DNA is TGCGCCAGCAGCCCTACGGGACAGGGTAGGGTGCACGGGGAGCTGTTTTTT. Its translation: CASSPTGQGRVHGELFF.